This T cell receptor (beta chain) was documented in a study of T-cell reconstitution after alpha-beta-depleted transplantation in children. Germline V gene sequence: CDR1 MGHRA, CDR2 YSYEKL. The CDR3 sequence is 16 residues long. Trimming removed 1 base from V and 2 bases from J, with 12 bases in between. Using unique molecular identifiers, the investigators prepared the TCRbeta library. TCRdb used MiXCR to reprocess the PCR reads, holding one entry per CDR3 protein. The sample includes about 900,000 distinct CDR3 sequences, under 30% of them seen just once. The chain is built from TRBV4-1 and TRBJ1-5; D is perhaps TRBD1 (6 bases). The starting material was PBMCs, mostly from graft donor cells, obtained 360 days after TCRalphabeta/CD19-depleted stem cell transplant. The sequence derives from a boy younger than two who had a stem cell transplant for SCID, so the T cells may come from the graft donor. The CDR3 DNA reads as TGCGCCAGCAGCCAAGTGCCACAGGGCGGCAATCAGCCCCAGCATTTT. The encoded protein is CASSQVPQGGNQPQHF.